Sequencing of this T cell receptor (beta chain) was carried out in a study of Graves' ophthalmopathy and Graves' hyperthyroidism. At the level of the study: Before any treatment was given, at initial diagnosis, peripheral blood was collected. Notes on the study in general: A model built from 13 signatures distinguished ophthalmopathy from stable hyperthyroidism with approximately 88% sensitivity and approximately 80% specificity.

In this cohort, patients with other autoimmune diseases, uncontrolled infections, pregnancy or lactation were excluded. PBMCs were isolated by Ficoll-Paque density gradient centrifugation, using roughly 9.7 ml of fresh peripheral blood as the starting material. Trimming took 1 base from V and 1 from J; bases not matched to a gene: 1. The CDR3 runs 15 residues. Germline V lookup: CDR1 MGHRA, CDR2 YSYEKL. Comments on this clonotype: Antigen unknown.

Amplified TCR beta CDR3 regions were obtained using RNA transcripts as template. The first-round RT-PCR employed HTBI primers together with the Qiagen OneStep RT-PCR kit. A multiplex PCR was then performed as the second round. One entry per CDR3 protein results from TCRdb running MiXCR on the multiplex PCR reads. Counted here are 200,000 to 300,000 distinct CDR3 sequences, around 45% occurring once; the ten biggest clones make up over 40%. The clonotype comes from an adult man with Graves' ophthalmopathy. This sequence joins TRBV4-1 and TRBJ1-5; TRBD1 matches 7 bases. The sequenced material came from peripheral blood. CDR3 loop: CASSQADRSNQPQHF. For the CDR3, the DNA is TGCGCCAGCAGCCAAGCGGACAGGAGCAATCAGCCCCAGCATTTT.